Presented here are 12 T cell receptor beta chains from one specimen sequenced in a study of blood T cell repertoires in COVID-19. The assay was immunoSEQ multiplex PCR, and TCRdb's table has in-frame clones only and misses some. The sample has 100,000 to 110,000 clones, around four fifths seen once; the top ten hold about an eighth. The source material was peripheral blood. Every receptor here comes from a man aged 50 to 60 with active or convalescent COVID-19.

This rearrangement joins TRBV3-1 (or the pseudogene TRBV3-2) to TRBJ1-1, with TRBD1 identical over 10 bases. Germline values: CDR1 LGHDT, CDR2 YNNKEL (reference sequence). This CDR3 contains 18 residues. The junction had 16 bases not matched to a gene; V was cut back by 5 bases and J by 4 bases. CDR3 amino acids: CASSIIGTGAAQGTEAFF. Here the CDR3 DNA reads TGTGCCAGCAGCATTATCGGGACAGGGGCCGCCCAAGGCACTGAAGCTTTCTTT.

The rearrangement uses TRBV12-3 or TRBV12-4 and TRBJ2-7; 10 positions match TRBD1. V was clipped by 5 bases and J by 7 bases; unmatched bases: 5. The CDR3 totals 13 residues. CDR3 sequence (DNA): TGTGCCAGCAGTGGGGACAGGGGCGTGGAGCAGTACTTC. Translation gives CASSGDRGVEQYF.

The J gene is TRBJ1-2, the V gene TRBV3-1 (or the pseudogene TRBV3-2); D might be TRBD1 (6 bases). The CDR3 consists of 12 residues. The ends were cut back, 5 bases at V and 8 bases at J, with 12 bases in the middle. In germline, CDR1 is LGHDT, CDR2 YNNKEL (reference sequence). The CDR3 sequence is CASSSRGGGYTF. CDR3 bases: TGTGCCAGCAGCTCCCGGGGGGGCGGCTACACCTTC.

V is TRBV6-5 and J is TRBJ2-1; perhaps TRBD1 as D (6 bases). This CDR3 has 15 amino acids. In germline, CDR1 is MNHEY, CDR2 SVGAGI. Trimming removed 6 bases at V and 4 bases at J, with 16 bases between. CDR3 coding DNA: TGTGCCAGCAGGGCAGGGGCCCCTCTTTACAATGAGCAGTTCTTC. It is translated as CASRAGAPLYNEQFF.

The chain links TRBV7-9 to TRBJ1-1; D remains ambiguous. CDR3 size: 13 residues. The V end lost 5 bases, the J end lost 0 bases, and 7 bases lay between the germline ends. Per the germline V gene, CDR1 is SEHNR and CDR2 is FQNEAQ (reference sequence). This CDR3 reads CASSPMVNTEAFF. For the CDR3, the DNA is TGTGCCAGCAGCCCTATGGTGAACACTGAAGCTTTCTTT.

The chain joins TRBV7-3 to TRBJ2-3, with D uncertain. CDR1 is SGHTA and CDR2 is FQGTGA in the germline V gene. V was trimmed by 2 bases and J by 5 bases, leaving 8 bases between them. The CDR3 spans 13 residues. The CDR3 nucleotides are TGTGCCAGCAGCTTAGCCTCTAGAGATACGCAGTATTTT. Translation gives CASSLASRDTQYF. Looking up the rest from reference TRBV7-3 and TRBJ2-3 gives the full variable domain: GAGVSQTPSNKVTEKGKYVELRCDPISGHTALYWYRQSLGQGPEFLIYFQGTGAADDSGLPNDRFFAVRPEGSVSTLKIQRTERGDSAVYLCASSLASRDTQYFGPGTRLTVL.

This chain links TRBV5-1 with TRBJ2-1, with 13 bases lining up with TRBD2. The CDR3 runs to 17 residues. The V segment lost 6 bases and the J segment 3 bases; nucleotides outside the gene matches: 9. Germline CDR1 reads SGHRS; CDR2 reads YFSETQ. CDR3 residues: CASTYNGLAGVYNEQFF. In nucleotides, the CDR3 is TGCGCCAGCACCTACAACGGACTAGCGGGAGTCTACAATGAGCAGTTCTTC.

This chain joins TRBV11-2 and TRBJ2-5; D might be TRBD2 (5 bases). Between the trimmed V and J ends, which lost 7 bases and 2 bases, there was a span of 17 bases. From germline, CDR1 is SGHAT and CDR2 FQNNGV. The CDR3 totals 15 residues. CDR3 sequence (DNA): TGTGCCAGCAACCCCCGGACCACGGGGCAAGAGACCCAGTACTTC. Protein sequence: CASNPRTTGQETQYF.

V and J are TRBV7-3 and TRBJ2-7; TRBD2 agrees at 10 bases. This CDR3 spans 15 amino acids. J was trimmed by 4 bases and V by 2 bases; bases with no gene match: 5. The germline CDR1 and CDR2 sequences are SGHTA and FQGTGA. This CDR3 reads CASSLSSGSQYEQYF. CDR3 DNA: TGTGCCAGCAGCTTATCTAGCGGGAGCCAGTACGAGCAGTACTTC.

This sequence joins TRBV9 and TRBJ2-1, with 13 bases fitting TRBD2. The CDR3 loop spans 18 amino acids. J lost 2 bases, V lost 3 bases, and 8 bases had no gene match. The V gene's germline CDR1 is SGDLS and CDR2 YYNGEE. The CDR3 reads CASSAPGTSGTPYNEQFF. The CDR3, as DNA: TGTGCCAGCAGCGCCCCCGGGACTAGCGGGACCCCCTACAATGAGCAGTTCTTC.

The sample holds one count of this clone. This chain uses TRBV3-1 (or the pseudogene TRBV3-2) with TRBJ2-5, with 14 nucleotides matching TRBD2. CDR3 length equals 15 residues. Germline V gene lookup returns CDR1 LGHDT and CDR2 YNNKEL (reference sequence). V dropped 5 bases and J dropped 4; count of bases not matched to a gene: 3. The DNA of the CDR3 is TGTGCCAGCAGCGGGGGACTAGCGGGAGTAGAGACCCAGTACTTC. Its protein product is CASSGGLAGVETQYF.

J is TRBJ2-5 and V is TRBV3-1 (or the pseudogene TRBV3-2); the match to TRBD1 covers 7 bases. CDR1 LGHDT and CDR2 YNNKEL come from the germline V gene (reference sequence). V shed 2 bases and J 4 bases; nucleotides not matched to a gene: 4. This CDR3 region has 14 residues. The CDR3: CASSQSRGRETQYF. CDR3 nucleotides: TGTGCCAGCAGCCAAAGTAGGGGGCGAGAGACCCAGTACTTC.